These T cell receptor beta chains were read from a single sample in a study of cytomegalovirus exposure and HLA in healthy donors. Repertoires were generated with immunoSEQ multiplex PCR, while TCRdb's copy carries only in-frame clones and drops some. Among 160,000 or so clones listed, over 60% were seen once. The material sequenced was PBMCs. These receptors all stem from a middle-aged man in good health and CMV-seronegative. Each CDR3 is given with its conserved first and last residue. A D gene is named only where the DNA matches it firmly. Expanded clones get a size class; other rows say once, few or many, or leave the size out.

CASSDWDISRGSPLHF	TGCGCCAGCAGCGACTGGGACATCTCGAGGGGTTCACCCCTCCACTTT	16	NA	NA	TRBV5-1	TRBJ1-6
CSSNSGRQPQHF	TGTTCCAGCAATTCTGGGCGTCAGCCCCAGCATTTT	12	NA	NA	TRBV7-9	TRBJ1-5
CASRRQGTDEQYF	TGTGCCAGCAGACGACAGGGGACCGACGAGCAGTACTTC	13	NA	TRBD1	TRBV6-5	TRBJ2-7
CASSGGTHPYEQYF	TGTGCCAGCAGCGGCGGAACTCACCCCTACGAGCAGTACTTC	14	NA	NA	TRBV7-2	TRBJ2-7
CATSRDPGGADEQYF	TGTGCCACCAGCAGAGATCCCGGGGGGGCCGACGAGCAGTACTTC	15	NA	TRBD2	TRBV15	TRBJ2-7
CASSYLGTTTGELFF	TGTGCCAGCAGTTACCTCGGGACTACCACCGGGGAGCTGTTTTTT	15	NA	TRBD2	TRBV6-5	TRBJ2-2
CASSSFRGQNSPLHF	TGTGCCAGCAGTTCCTTCAGGGGACAGAATTCACCCCTCCACTTT	15	NA	TRBD1	TRBV6-5	TRBJ1-6
CASKPRSGAYNEQFF	TGTGCCAGTAAGCCAAGGAGCGGGGCCTACAATGAGCAGTTCTTC	15	NA	TRBD2	TRBV19	TRBJ2-1
CASSDQGADTQYF	TGTGCCAGCAGCGATCAGGGTGCAGATACGCAGTATTTT	13	few	NA	TRBV5-4	TRBJ2-3
CASSPGTGAIQLSGANVLTF	TGTGCCAGCAGTCCCGGGACAGGGGCGATACAGCTATCTGGGGCCAACGTCCTGACTTTC	20	NA	TRBD1	TRBV27	TRBJ2-6
CASWSSYNEQFF	TGTGCCAGCTGGAGCTCCTACAATGAGCAGTTCTTC	12	NA	NA	TRBV5-4	TRBJ2-1
CASSPTGGYEQYF	TGCGCCAGCAGTCCTACAGGGGGCTACGAGCAGTACTTC	13	NA	TRBD1	TRBV10-2	TRBJ2-7
CASRSPLGDSYEQYF	TGTGCCAGCAGATCCCCACTAGGCGATTCCTACGAGCAGTACTTC	15	NA	NA	TRBV6-5	TRBJ2-7
CASSLSGGTGGPGANVLTF	TGTGCCAGCAGCTTGTCAGGGGGGACAGGGGGACCTGGGGCCAACGTCCTGACTTTC	19	NA	TRBD1	TRBV5-6	TRBJ2-6
CATSRDAGRNYGYTF	TGTGCCACCAGCAGAGATGCCGGGAGGAACTATGGCTACACCTTC	15	NA	NA	TRBV15	TRBJ1-2
CASSARTGGSEQYF	TGTGCCAGTAGTGCAAGGACAGGGGGCAGCGAGCAGTACTTC	14	NA	TRBD1	TRBV19	TRBJ2-7
CASSPGTVGNTIYF	TGTGCCAGCAGCCCGGGGACAGTCGGAAACACCATATATTTT	14	NA	TRBD1	TRBV9	TRBJ1-3
CASSLVLAGGKNEQFF	TGCGCCAGCAGCTTGGTACTAGCGGGAGGGAAGAATGAGCAGTTCTTC	16	NA	TRBD2	TRBV5-1	TRBJ2-1
CASSSWTGNYGGYTF	TGCGCCAGCAGCTCTTGGACAGGGAACTATGGTGGCTACACCTTC	15	NA	TRBD1	TRBV5-1	TRBJ1-2
CASSLTGVITDTQYF	TGTGCCAGCAGCTTAACAGGGGTAATCACAGATACGCAGTATTTT	15	once	NA	TRBV7-3	TRBJ2-3